These 2 T cell receptor beta chains originate from one sample sequenced in a study of T cells of healthy individuals. TCRdb ran MiXCR on the 5' RACE reads and lists one entry per CDR3 protein. The sample contains 40,000 to 60,000 distinct CDR3 sequences, over 12% of which appear only once. These receptors all come from a human donor in good health.

This clonotype was found many times. The chain carries TRBV5-7 and TRBJ2-7; 11 nucleotides align to TRBD2. TRBV5-7 is identified as an open reading frame with a role that is uncertain. V gave up 4 bases and J gave up 4 bases; unmatched junction bases: 13. This CDR3 contains 17 residues. CDR3 amino acids: CASSPYYRLAGFYEQYF. The CDR3 region has the DNA TGTGCCAGCAGCCCGTATTATCGACTAGCGGGATTTTACGAGCAGTACTTC.

This clonotype occurred many times. The V gene is TRBV29-1, the J gene TRBJ1-2; 9 nucleotides agree with TRBD1. Germline CDR1 and CDR2: SQVTM and ANQGSEA. Trimming at V came to 6 bases and at J to 9 bases, leaving 8 bases not matched to a gene. The CDR3 runs 12 residues. As DNA, the CDR3 is TGCAGCGTCGCGGGACAGGGTTTAAGCTACACCTTC. Translating gives CSVAGQGLSYTF.